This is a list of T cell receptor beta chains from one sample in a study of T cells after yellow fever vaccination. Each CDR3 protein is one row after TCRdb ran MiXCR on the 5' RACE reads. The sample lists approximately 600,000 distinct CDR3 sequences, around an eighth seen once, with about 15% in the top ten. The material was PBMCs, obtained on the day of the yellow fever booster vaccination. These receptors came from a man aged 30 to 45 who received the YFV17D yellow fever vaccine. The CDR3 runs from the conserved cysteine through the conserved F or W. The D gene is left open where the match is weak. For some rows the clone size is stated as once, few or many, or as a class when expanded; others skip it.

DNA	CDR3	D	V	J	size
TGTGCCAGCAGCTTAGTTGGGACTAGTAACTACAATGAGCAGTTCTTC	CASSLVGTSNYNEQFF	TRBD2	TRBV7-2	TRBJ2-1	few
TGTGCCAGCAGCGAAGGGACTAGCGAGAATGAGCAGTTCTTC	CASSEGTSENEQFF	TRBD2	TRBV14	TRBJ2-1	few
TGTGCCAGCAGTTACCTAGCGCCAGAGACCCAGTACTTC	CASSYLAPETQYF	.	TRBV11-2	TRBJ2-5	.
TGCAGTGCTAATACACTAGCGGGGGTGGGCAATGAGCAGTTCTTC	CSANTLAGVGNEQFF	TRBD2	TRBV20-1	TRBJ2-1	many
TGCAGTGCCCGGGGGACAGGGGGCATGGAGACCCAGTACTTC	CSARGTGGMETQYF	TRBD1	TRBV20-1	TRBJ2-5	.
TGTGCCAGCAGCTTAGGGGCGCCTAGCGGGATCTACAATGAGCAGTTCTTC	CASSLGAPSGIYNEQFF	TRBD2	TRBV7-8	TRBJ2-1	few
TGTGCCAGCAGTCTCTCCCAGAGCAATCAGCCCCAGCATTTT	CASSLSQSNQPQHF	.	TRBV12-3/TRBV12-4	TRBJ1-5	few
TGTGCCAGCAGCGTACAGCTTGGGGGGGGGACAGGGGAAGGAAATGAGCAGTTCTTC	CASSVQLGGGTGEGNEQFF	TRBD1	TRBV9	TRBJ2-1	.
TGTGCCAGCAGTCTAACTAGCGGACCGACCCCCACAGATACGCAGTATTTT	CASSLTSGPTPTDTQYF	TRBD2	TRBV27	TRBJ2-3	.
TGTGCCAGCAGGCCTGGGACAGGGAAGGGGTTCTTC	CASRPGTGKGFF	TRBD1	TRBV6-5	TRBJ2-1	.
TGTGCCAGCAGCTCAAAGACCGGAACCGGGGAGCTGTTTTTT	CASSSKTGTGELFF	.	TRBV7-2	TRBJ2-2	.
TGTGCCAGCAGCCTTTGGACAGGGGGCGTCGAAGAGACCCAGTACTTC	CASSLWTGGVEETQYF	TRBD1	TRBV4-2	TRBJ2-5	few
TGTGCCAGCAGTTTAACTAGCGCGTACAATGAGCAGTTCTTC	CASSLTSAYNEQFF	TRBD2	TRBV12-3/TRBV12-4	TRBJ2-1	few
TGCAGTGCTTCCGAGTTCAATCAGCCCCAGCATTTT	CSASEFNQPQHF	.	TRBV20-1	TRBJ1-5	many
TGTGCCAGCAGCCAAGGGTCGGAGCAGTACTTC	CASSQGSEQYF	.	TRBV3-1	TRBJ2-7	many
TGTGCCACCAGTGATTCCGGAGGACTCACTAACTATGGCTACACCTTC	CATSDSGGLTNYGYTF	.	TRBV24-1	TRBJ1-2	.
TGCGCCAGCCAACTAGTGGGTGCCGGGGAGCTGTTTTTT	CASQLVGAGELFF	.	TRBV5-1	TRBJ2-2	.
TGTGCCAGCAGCCAATTGACAGATACGCAGTATTTT	CASSQLTDTQYF	.	TRBV3-1	TRBJ2-3	many
TGTGCCAGCAGTTACTCCGGTAGCTTGCAAGAGACCCAGTACTTC	CASSYSGSLQETQYF	.	TRBV6-5	TRBJ2-5	.
TGTGCCAGCAGTTACTCGAGGGGGTCCCGGCCCTACGAGCAGTACTTC	CASSYSRGSRPYEQYF	.	TRBV6-2/TRBV6-3	TRBJ2-7	.
TGCGCCAGCAGCGCGGACGGGACTAACTATGGCTACACCTTC	CASSADGTNYGYTF	.	TRBV5-1	TRBJ1-2	many
TGTGCCAGCAGCCCGATCGGGGGTGACGGGGAGCTGTTTTTT	CASSPIGGDGELFF	.	TRBV7-9	TRBJ2-2	.
TGCAGCGTTGAATTCCTAGCGGGAACGCCTGGCAATGAGCAGTTCTTC	CSVEFLAGTPGNEQFF	TRBD2	TRBV29-1	TRBJ2-1	.
TGTGCCAGCAGTCCTAGCGGGAGAGTTTACGAGCAGTACTTC	CASSPSGRVYEQYF	TRBD2	TRBV28	TRBJ2-7	many
TGTGCCAGCAGCTTAGGGGGGACGGCCCGAGGCTACACCTTC	CASSLGGTARGYTF	.	TRBV7-8	TRBJ1-2	.
TGTGCCAGCAATGGTGTCGGGCAGCTTTACAATGAGCAGTTCTTC	CASNGVGQLYNEQFF	.	TRBV12-3/TRBV12-4	TRBJ2-1	.
TGCGCCAGCAGCTGGGGTCTGGACAGCAACTATGGCTACACCTTC	CASSWGLDSNYGYTF	.	TRBV5-1	TRBJ1-2	few
TGCAGCGTCTCCGATCCCATTGGGGGCTTATCCTACAATGAGCAGTTCTTC	CSVSDPIGGLSYNEQFF	.	TRBV29-1	TRBJ2-1	.
TGCGCCAGCAGCTTGATGGGAGGGCCCAGCTCCTACAATGAGCAGTTCTTC	CASSLMGGPSSYNEQFF	TRBD2	TRBV5-1	TRBJ2-1	few
TGCAGCGTGCGAGCCGGGACTAGCGGCTCCTACGAGCAGTACTTC	CSVRAGTSGSYEQYF	TRBD2	TRBV29-1	TRBJ2-7	.
TGTGCCTCGCGGGGGGAACGGGAGACCCAGTACTTC	CASRGERETQYF	TRBD2	TRBV10-3	TRBJ2-5	few
TGCAGCGTCCATAACACAGATACGCAGTATTTT	CSVHNTDTQYF	.	TRBV29-1	TRBJ2-3	few
TGTGCCAGCAGCGTTTCGGACGGATTCCAAGAGACCCAGTACTTC	CASSVSDGFQETQYF	.	TRBV6-2/TRBV6-3	TRBJ2-5	few
TGTGCCACCACTACACAGGGGACTAGCGGGATGGAGACCCAGTACTTC	CATTTQGTSGMETQYF	TRBD2	TRBV10-3	TRBJ2-5	few
TGCGCCAGCAGCCAAAACGTGGTGAACACTGAAGCTTTCTTT	CASSQNVVNTEAFF	.	TRBV4-1	TRBJ1-1	.
TGTGCCACGCACGTGAGGGCCGGGTATGGCTACACCTTC	CATHVRAGYGYTF	.	TRBV6-1	TRBJ1-2	.
TGCGCCAGCAGCTCGACAGGGGCAGATGCTTATGGCTACACCTTC	CASSSTGADAYGYTF	TRBD1	TRBV5-1	TRBJ1-2	.
TGCAGCGTGCGCCGGGACAGCAGCGATGAGCAGTTCTTC	CSVRRDSSDEQFF	TRBD1	TRBV29-1	TRBJ2-1	.
TGTGCCAGCCTCTCCGTCGGGGGAGAGGGGTACAATGAGCAGTTCTTC	CASLSVGGEGYNEQFF	.	TRBV2	TRBJ2-1	few
TGCGCCAGCAGCTTGGAGCTTGCAGGGCTCGAAAAACTGTTTTTT	CASSLELAGLEKLFF	.	TRBV5-1	TRBJ1-4	few
TGTGCCAGCTCACCAACCGGGGACACCTACAATGAGCAGTTCTTC	CASSPTGDTYNEQFF	.	TRBV18	TRBJ2-1	few
TGTGCCAGCAGCTTGGGACTAGCGGGAGTAGATACGCAGTATTTT	CASSLGLAGVDTQYF	TRBD2	TRBV7-8	TRBJ2-3	many
TGTGCCACCAGTGATTCCTGGGGTGGTGGGGTACTAAACAATGAGCAGTTCTTC	CATSDSWGGGVLNNEQFF	.	TRBV24-1	TRBJ2-1	.
TGTGCCAGTTCTCCCTCCAGGGCGACTGGGTATGGCTACACCTTC	CASSPSRATGYGYTF	.	TRBV6-1	TRBJ1-2	few
TGTGCCAGCAGCTCCCGCCCCGGGACTAGCGGGAGGTTGGGTGAGCAGTTCTTC	CASSSRPGTSGRLGEQFF	TRBD2	TRBV11-2	TRBJ2-1	.
TGTGCCTGGAGGGGGACAGGGTTTGGAAACACCATATATTTT	CAWRGTGFGNTIYF	TRBD1	TRBV30	TRBJ1-3	.
TGCAGTGCTACGGTGGGGGCTGGCACAGATACGCAGTATTTT	CSATVGAGTDTQYF	.	TRBV20-1	TRBJ2-3	few
TGTGCCAGCAGTTTCCAGGGTCGCGGGATACCCCAGCATTTT	CASSFQGRGIPQHF	.	TRBV28	TRBJ1-5	.
TGCAGTGCTAGAGATCGAATTAGCGGGAGTGTTCCCCAGCAGTACTTC	CSARDRISGSVPQQYF	TRBD2	TRBV20-1	TRBJ2-7	few
TGCGCCAGCACCCCATCAAACTTTTACAATGAGCAGTTCTTC	CASTPSNFYNEQFF	.	TRBV5-1	TRBJ2-1	many
TGTGCCACCACCGGAACGAAGGGTCAGCCCCAGCATTTT	CATTGTKGQPQHF	.	TRBV15	TRBJ1-5	.
TGTGCCATCAGTGAGTCGATAGGGCAGGGAGGATCCCTTTCCATGAACACTGAAGCTTTCTTT	CAISESIGQGGSLSMNTEAFF	.	TRBV10-3	TRBJ1-1	.
TGCAGTTTGCGGGGGAACTTATATAGCAATCAGCCCCAGCATTTT	CSLRGNLYSNQPQHF	.	TRBV20-1	TRBJ1-5	once
TGTGCCAGCAGCTTGGGGGACAGCGGACGCTACACCTTC	CASSLGDSGRYTF	TRBD1	TRBV5-5	TRBJ1-2	few
TGTGCCAGCAGCTTCGGACAGATTGGGACACCCCTCCACTTT	CASSFGQIGTPLHF	.	TRBV7-2	TRBJ1-6	.
TGTGCCAGTAGAGGGACTAGCGGGTACAATGAGCAGTTCTTC	CASRGTSGYNEQFF	TRBD2	TRBV28	TRBJ2-1	.
TGTGCCAGCAGCGTAGGAATGAACACTGAAGCTTTCTTT	CASSVGMNTEAFF	.	TRBV9	TRBJ1-1	many
TGTGCCAGCAGCGTCTTGGGGTCGGGATACGAGCAGTACTTC	CASSVLGSGYEQYF	.	TRBV9	TRBJ2-7	.
TGTGCCAGCAGCGCTAGGGACAGCAGGTACTATGGCTACACCTTC	CASSARDSRYYGYTF	TRBD1	TRBV7-9	TRBJ1-2	.